The 15 T cell receptor beta chains given below trace back to one sample, sequenced in a study of T cell responses to AZD1222 COVID-19 vaccine (dated by TCRdb to the early 2020s). To prepare the library, the immunoSEQ multiplex PCR assay was applied. TCRdb mirrors the immuneACCESS table, restricted to in-frame sequences. Some clones are absent from its copies; in checked studies, under half trace to an unresolved V gene, and the reason for the others is unknown. This sample has 100,000 to 150,000 clones in its table, and 90% of those were observed once. The biggest ten clones account for about 1.5% of the sample. Sample time point, as interpreted from the label and publication: baseline before first vaccination. The specimen comprised peripheral blood, sampled on day 0 of AZD1222 vaccination. The receptor source for this set is an adult in good health.

The chain is built from TRBV7-8 and TRBJ2-1; D is undetermined. CDR1 and CDR2 (germline): SGHVS, FQNEAQ. V lost 5 bases, J lost 3 bases, and 8 bases lay in between. The CDR3 sequence is 13 residues long. CDR3 sequence reads: CASSMGIYNEQFF. Written as DNA, the CDR3 is TGTGCCAGCAGCATGGGGATCTACAATGAGCAGTTCTTC.

The rearrangement uses TRBV18 and TRBJ1-5; tentatively, D is TRBD1 (6 bases). This CDR3 is built from 14 residues. The V and J ends lost 5 bases and 2 bases respectively, with 10 bases between them. Per the germline V gene, CDR1 is KGHSH and CDR2 is LQKENI. The CDR3 reads CASSTRQGNQPQHF. DNA for the CDR3: TGTGCCAGCTCAACTCGACAGGGCAATCAGCCCCAGCATTTT.

V usage is TRBV4-1 and J usage is TRBJ1-2; D is unclear. The CDR3 is 14 amino acids. CDR1 is MGHRA, CDR2 YSYEKL, per germline. The V gene lost 0 bases and the J gene lost 7 bases, with 12 bases spanning the gap. The CDR3 sequence is CASSQDKDYGGYTF. As DNA, the CDR3 is TGCGCCAGCAGCCAAGATAAGGACTATGGTGGCTACACCTTC.

The rearrangement joins TRBV7-6 to TRBJ2-1; the D gene is possibly TRBD2 (6 bases). Germline CDR1 and CDR2: SGHVS and FNYEAQ. Trimming left V 5 bases short and J 8 bases short, with 19 bases between. CDR3 length: 15 residues. CDR3 in amino acids: CASSRDFENRHEQFF. Here the CDR3 DNA reads TGTGCCAGCAGCAGGGACTTCGAGAACCGCCATGAGCAGTTCTTC.

This clone was recorded only once. The chain combines TRBV6-5 with TRBJ1-2; the D gene is possibly TRBD1 (5 bases). The CDR3 is 14 residues long. In germline, CDR1 is MNHEY, CDR2 SVGAGI. The V and J ends lost 7 bases and 3 bases respectively, with 15 bases between them. In DNA, the CDR3 is TGTGCCAGCACCCCACTGGACACCGACTATGGCTACACCTTC. It yields the protein CASTPLDTDYGYTF.

The genes are TRBV7-2 and TRBJ2-5; D may be TRBD2 (5 bases). The CDR3 consists of 16 residues. Germline CDR1 and CDR2: SGHTA and FQGNSA. V was shortened by 5 bases and J by 1 base, with 17 bases between the two germline ends. This CDR3 reads CASSLLAGPSQETQYF. CDR3 sequence (DNA): TGTGCCAGCAGCCTGCTTGCGGGCCCATCCCAAGAGACCCAGTACTTC.

This clone was picked up one time. The identical CDR3 is also encoded by other nucleotide sequences in the sample. The gene calls are TRBV5-4 and TRBJ1-2; D ambiguous. Germline V lookup: CDR1 SGHNT, CDR2 YYREEE (reference sequence). CDR3 size: 12 residues. V shed 0 bases and J shed 4 bases, with 4 bases lying between them. The DNA of the CDR3 is TGTGCCAGCAGCTTGGACGGCTATGGCTACACCTTC. Protein sequence: CASSLDGYGYTF. Using reference TRBV5-4 and TRBJ1-2 for the parts outside the CDR3, the full variable domain is ETGVTQSPTHLIKTRGQQVTLRCSSQSGHNTVSWYQQALGQGPQFIFQYYREEENGRGNFPPRFSGLQFPNYSSELNVNALELDDSALYLCASSLDGYGYTFGSGTRLTVV.

The CDR3 coding sequence is TGTGCCAGCTGGAATATTTATCCCTACGAGCAGTACTTC. Its translation: CASWNIYPYEQYF. The chain uses TRBV6-5 and TRBJ2-7; D uncertain. This CDR3 spans 13 amino acids. Trimming took off 8 bases at V and 2 bases at J, with 13 bases between the two ends. Looked up from germline, CDR1 is MNHEY and CDR2 is SVGAGI.

The rearrangement joins TRBV5-1 to TRBJ1-6; a possible D gene is TRBD1 (6 bases). The germline gives CDR1 SGHRS, CDR2 YFSETQ. The CDR3 runs to 16 residues. The V end was cut by 1 base, the J end by 6 bases, with 14 bases between. CDR3 in DNA: TGCGCCAGCAGCTTGTTGGGGCGGACAGTTAATTCACCCCTCCACTTT. It is translated as CASSLLGRTVNSPLHF. The entire variable domain, with the rest obtained from reference TRBV5-1 and TRBJ1-6, is as follows: KAGVTQTPRYLIKTRGQQVTLSCSPISGHRSVSWYQQTPGQGLQFLFEYFSETQRNKGNFPGRFSGRQFSNSRSEMNVSTLELGDSALYLCASSLLGRTVNSPLHFGNGTRLTVT.

This chain connects TRBV19 to TRBJ2-2; 10 positions match TRBD1. Germline V gene lookup returns CDR1 LNHDA and CDR2 SQIVND (reference sequence). The CDR3 is 16 amino acids. The V and J ends lost 4 bases and 4 bases, in that order; junction bases with no gene match: 6. This CDR3 reads CASSRQGARVTGELFF. CDR3 in DNA: TGTGCCAGTAGTAGACAGGGGGCGAGGGTCACCGGGGAGCTGTTTTTT.

About this clone: A junction boundary mismatches the germline segment, possibly from a read error. The CDR3 here is CASSIGLAGGDEQFF. The CDR3 DNA is TGTGCTAGCAGCATAGGACTAGCGGGAGGCGATGAGCAGTTCTTC. The chain joins TRBV7-7 to TRBJ2-1, with TRBD2 matching over 14 bases. The CDR3 has 15 amino acids. The germline gives CDR1 SSHAT, CDR2 FNYEAQ (reference sequence).

This clone occurred once. The V and J genes are TRBV14 and TRBJ1-4; unclear D gene. CDR3 length: 16 amino acids. Germline assignment: CDR1 SGHDN and CDR2 FVKESK. The V gene lost 7 bases and the J gene lost 5 bases, with 20 bases spanning the gap. Here the CDR3 reads CASIPGINAGNEKLFF. CDR3 DNA sequence: TGTGCCAGCATCCCCGGGATAAACGCGGGGAATGAAAAACTGTTTTTT.

There are a few counts of this clone. V and J are TRBV2 and TRBJ2-7; D perhaps matches TRBD2 (6 bases). Trimming stripped 1 base from V and 3 bases from J, with 13 bases between. The CDR3 runs to 15 residues. The germline V gene encodes CDR1 SNHLY and CDR2 FYNNEI. The CDR3 DNA reads as TGTGCCAGCAGTGAAGGGCAGGGAGGAAACTACGAGCAGTACTTC. This gives the protein CASSEGQGGNYEQYF.

The chain links TRBV19 to TRBJ2-2; D is perhaps TRBD1 or TRBD2 (5 bases each). V lost 0 bases, J lost 6 bases, and 5 bases lay in between. The CDR3 covers 13 residues. Germline CDR1 LNHDA, CDR2 SQIVND (reference sequence). In nucleotides, the CDR3 is TGTGCCAGTAGTATAGAGGGACCCGGGGAGCTGTTTTTT. Translated: CASSIEGPGELFF.

This chain joins TRBV5-1 and TRBJ1-2, with D possibly being TRBD1 (6 bases). The germline gives CDR1 SGHRS, CDR2 YFSETQ. The CDR3 runs to 12 residues. Trimming stripped 5 bases from V and 8 bases from J, with 13 bases between. The CDR3 spells CASRVNREGYTF. CDR3 sequence (DNA): TGCGCCAGCAGGGTTAACAGGGAGGGCTACACCTTC. Combining the CDR3 with reference TRBV5-1 and TRBJ1-2 gives the whole variable domain KAGVTQTPRYLIKTRGQQVTLSCSPISGHRSVSWYQQTPGQGLQFLFEYFSETQRNKGNFPGRFSGRQFSNSRSEMNVSTLELGDSALYLCASRVNREGYTFGSGTRLTVV.